This TCR beta chain appears in the sequencing data of a study of graft-versus-host responses after intestinal transplantation. Study results and caveats: The recipient marrow held GvH clones, and some of them showed up first in ileum or blood.

The CDR3 covers 11 residues. Trimming removed 5 bases from V and 13 bases from J, with 14 bases in between. In germline, CDR1 is LGHNT, CDR2 FRNRAP. Libraries were prepared by immunoSEQ multiplex PCR; TCRdb keeps only in-frame clonotypes and omits some of them. The data show nearly 20,000 clones, with roughly 86% seen just once and 9.4% held by the top ten. This clone was seen just once. The target antigen is unknown. This TCR was recovered from a human patient who received an intestinal transplant, so some T cells may come from the graft donor. V gene TRBV12-5 combines with J gene TRBJ1-2; D perhaps matches TRBD1 (5 bases). The sample was PBMCs, taken approximately 230 days after intestinal transplant. CDR3 region: CASGVGGTFTF. CDR3 nucleotides: TGTGCTAGTGGTGTGGGGGGGACTTTCACCTTC. Together with reference TRBV12-5 and TRBJ1-2, the CDR3 gives the full variable domain: DARVTQTPRHKVTEMGQEVTMRCQPILGHNTVFWYRQTMMQGLELLAYFRNRAPLDDSGMPKDRFSAEMPDATLATLKIQPSEPRDSAVYFCASGVGGTFTFGSGTRLTVV.